The 15 T cell receptor beta chains below all came from one sample that was sequenced in a study of blood T cell repertoires in COVID-19. Assay: immunoSEQ multiplex PCR; the TCRdb copy retains only in-frame clones and omits some. The sample consists of a few hundred thousand clones, around 89% of them appearing once. The sequenced sample was peripheral blood. Receptors originate from a woman aged 40 to 50 with COVID-19, enrolled during active disease.

The V gene is TRBV19, the J gene TRBJ2-7, with 9 positions matching TRBD1. Germline CDR1 is LNHDA and CDR2 is SQIVND (reference sequence). The CDR3 is 17 residues long. After removal of 1 base from V and 3 bases from J, the junction contained 10 bases not matched to a gene. Here the CDR3 DNA reads TGTGCCAGTAGTATAGTAACACCCGGGGACAGGGACTACGAGCAGTACTTC. It codes for CASSIVTPGDRDYEQYF. Based on the CDR3 plus reference TRBV19 and TRBJ2-7, the full variable domain is DGGITQSPKYLFRKEGQNVTLSCEQNLNHDAMYWYRQDPGQGLRLIYYSQIVNDFQKGDIAEGYSVSREKKESFPLTVTSAQKNPTAFYLCASSIVTPGDRDYEQYFGPGTRLTVT.

On this clone itself: At the DNA level, this CDR3 is encoded by other sequences in the same sample as well. The chain couples TRBV19 to TRBJ1-5; no definite D call. CDR3 size: 13 residues. Deletions cut 0 bases from V and 5 bases from J, with 5 bases between. Per the germline V gene, CDR1 is LNHDA and CDR2 is SQIVND (reference sequence). The CDR3 spells CASSIDLDQPQHF. The CDR3 DNA is TGTGCCAGTAGTATAGATCTCGATCAGCCCCAGCATTTT.

The gene calls are TRBV19 and TRBJ1-2, with TRBD1 matching 12 bases. Per germline, CDR1 LNHDA and CDR2 SQIVND (reference sequence). The V and J ends lost 4 bases and 6 bases, in that order; junction bases with no gene match: 3. The CDR3 is 14 residues long. CDR3 sequence reads: CASSTGQGANGYTF. DNA of the CDR3: TGTGCCAGTAGTACGGGACAGGGGGCGAATGGCTACACCTTC.

The rearrangement links TRBV27 to TRBJ2-7; TRBD2 matches at 10 bases. With V trimmed by 1 base and J by 2 bases, 2 bases remained unmatched. The CDR3 has 15 residues. Germline-derived CDR1 and CDR2 are MNHEY and SMNVEV (reference sequence). CDR3 in amino acids: CASSLLAGGTYEQYF. CDR3 nucleotide sequence: TGTGCCAGCAGTTTATTAGCGGGAGGAACCTACGAGCAGTACTTC.

In its sample, this clone was seen once. This chain links TRBV5-1 with TRBJ2-1; the D gene is possibly TRBD2 (6 bases). This CDR3 contains 16 residues. Trimming shortened V by 3 bases and J by 6 bases, and 19 bases separated the two germline ends. Looked up from germline, CDR1 is SGHRS and CDR2 is YFSETQ. In DNA form, the CDR3 reads TGCGCCAGCAGCTCGACCTCCCGGGAGCGTTTCAATGAGCAGTTCTTC. This sequence encodes CASSSTSRERFNEQFF. The entire variable domain, with the rest obtained from reference TRBV5-1 and TRBJ2-1, is as follows: KAGVTQTPRYLIKTRGQQVTLSCSPISGHRSVSWYQQTPGQGLQFLFEYFSETQRNKGNFPGRFSGRQFSNSRSEMNVSTLELGDSALYLCASSSTSRERFNEQFFGPGTRLTVL.

This chain joins TRBV5-1 and TRBJ2-3, with TRBD2 matching 8 bases. The germline CDR1 and CDR2 sequences are SGHRS and YFSETQ. The CDR3 totals 15 residues. J was trimmed by 5 bases and V by 2 bases; bases with no gene match: 7. The CDR3 region has the DNA TGCGCCAGCAGCTTTTCGGGGGGGCCGGAAGATACGCAGTATTTT. Amino acid sequence: CASSFSGGPEDTQYF.

The V gene is TRBV4-2, the J gene TRBJ1-4; D not resolved. The CDR3 has 17 amino acids. The V and J ends lost 0 bases and 8 bases respectively, with 19 bases between them. From germline, CDR1 is LGHNA and CDR2 YNFKEQ. In DNA, the CDR3 is TGTGCCAGCAGCCAAGAGATCCTGGCCCAAAGAGGCGAAAAACTGTTTTTT. Translation: CASSQEILAQRGEKLFF.

The chain uses TRBV2 and TRBJ2-3; D gene uncertain. V lost 6 bases and J 1 base, leaving 5 bases between the germline ends. Germline CDR1 and CDR2: SNHLY and FYNNEI. The CDR3 length is 12 residues. The CDR3: CASRARTDTQYF. The CDR3 DNA sequence: TGTGCCAGCAGAGCCCGCACAGATACGCAGTATTTT.

J is TRBJ2-1 and V is TRBV11-3; 9 nucleotides match TRBD2. The CDR3 is 15 residues long. Germline assignment: CDR1 SGHNT and CDR2 YENEEA. V gave up 5 bases and J gave up 0 bases; unmatched junction bases: 2. In nucleotides, the CDR3 is TGTGCCAGCAGCCCACTAGCGGGCTCCTACAATGAGCAGTTCTTC. Translating it yields CASSPLAGSYNEQFF.

Note on this clone: Other DNA sequences within the sample encode an identical CDR3. The V and J genes are TRBV27 and TRBJ1-6, with 7 bases fitting TRBD1. V dropped 3 bases and J dropped 3; count of bases not matched to a gene: 2. This CDR3 has 15 residues. CDR1 and CDR2 from the germline V gene are MNHEY and SMNVEV (reference sequence). The DNA of the CDR3 is TGTGCCAGCAGTTTCGGGACAGTCTATAATTCACCCCTCCACTTT. The encoded protein is CASSFGTVYNSPLHF.

The chain combines TRBV28 with TRBJ1-1; weak D call: TRBD1 (5 bases). This CDR3 region has 15 residues. Trimming removed 6 bases at V and 8 bases at J, with 22 bases between. The germline V gene has CDR1 MDHEN and CDR2 SYDVKM. CDR3 amino acids: CASSTGGARNREAFF. In DNA, the CDR3 is TGTGCCAGCAGCACAGGCGGGGCTCGAAATAGGGAAGCTTTCTTT.

This rearrangement joins TRBV30 to TRBJ1-6; possibly TRBD1 for D (5 bases). The V and J ends lost 7 bases and 7 bases respectively, with 11 bases between them. Germline CDR1 GTSNPN, CDR2 SVGIG (reference sequence). CDR3 size: 12 residues. The CDR3 nucleotides are TGTGCCTCCTACGGGGGAAATTCACCCCTCCACTTT. Residues: CASYGGNSPLHF.

V usage is TRBV18 and J usage is TRBJ2-3; the match to TRBD2 covers 10 bases. With 1 base clipped from V and 4 bases from J, the junction kept 8 bases outside the gene matches. The CDR3 consists of 17 residues. Germline V gives CDR1 KGHSH, CDR2 LQKENI. The CDR3 sequence: CASSPLPGLASADTQYF. The CDR3 DNA is TGTGCCAGCTCACCACTGCCGGGACTAGCGTCGGCAGATACGCAGTATTTT.

In DNA form, the CDR3 reads TGTGCCAGCACCCCAGCCGGCGGGCCGGCCTACGAGCAGTACTTC. The encoded protein is CASTPAGGPAYEQYF. The gene calls are TRBV13 and TRBJ2-7; D perhaps matches TRBD2 (5 bases). V lost 7 bases to trimming and J lost 2 bases, with 18 bases between them. The CDR3 runs 15 residues. Germline V CDR1 and CDR2: PRHDT, FYEKMQ (reference sequence).

The chain recombines TRBV29-1 with TRBJ2-5, with D perhaps TRBD2 (5 bases). The V end lost 3 bases, the J end lost 7 bases, and 30 bases lay between the germline ends. CDR3 length equals 18 residues. The germline V gene encodes CDR1 SQVTM and CDR2 ANQGSEA. CDR3 amino acids: CSVDLARAEIGSAGTQYF. In DNA form, the CDR3 reads TGCAGCGTTGACCTCGCTCGGGCGGAGATTGGGTCGGCGGGGACCCAGTACTTC.